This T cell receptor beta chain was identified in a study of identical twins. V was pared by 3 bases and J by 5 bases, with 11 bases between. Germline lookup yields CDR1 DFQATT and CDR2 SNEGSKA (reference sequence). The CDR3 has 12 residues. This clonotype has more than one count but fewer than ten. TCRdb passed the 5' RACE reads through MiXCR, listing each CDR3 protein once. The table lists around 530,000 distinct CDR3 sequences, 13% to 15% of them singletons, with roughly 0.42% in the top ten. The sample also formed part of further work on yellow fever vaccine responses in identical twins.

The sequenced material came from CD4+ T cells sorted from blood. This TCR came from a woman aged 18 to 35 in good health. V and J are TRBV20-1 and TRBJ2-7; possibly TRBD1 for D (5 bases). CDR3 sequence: CSASVRVDEQYV. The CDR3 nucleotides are TGCAGTGCTAGCGTCAGGGTGGACGAGCAGTACGTC.